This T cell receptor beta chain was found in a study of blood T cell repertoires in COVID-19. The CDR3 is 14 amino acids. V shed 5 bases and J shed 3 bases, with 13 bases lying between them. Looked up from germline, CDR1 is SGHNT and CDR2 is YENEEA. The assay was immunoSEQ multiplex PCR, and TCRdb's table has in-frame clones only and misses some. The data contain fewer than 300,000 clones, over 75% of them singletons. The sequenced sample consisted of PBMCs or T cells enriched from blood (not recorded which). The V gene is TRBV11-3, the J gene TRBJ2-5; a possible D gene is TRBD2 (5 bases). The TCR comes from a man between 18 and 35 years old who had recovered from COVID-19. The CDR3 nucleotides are TGTGCCAGCAGCCAAATGACCGGGGAAGAGACCCAGTACTTC. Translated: CASSQMTGEETQYF.